Listed below are T cell receptor beta chains from one sample, sequenced in a study of cytomegalovirus exposure and HLA in healthy donors. TCRdb's copy holds only in-frame clones and misses some; the assay was immunoSEQ multiplex PCR. Among about 60,000 clones listed, about 71% were seen once. Sequenced input: PBMCs. The source of these receptors is a woman in her sixties in good health and CMV-seropositive. CDR3s include the opening cysteine and the closing phenylalanine or tryptophan. Each record gives: J gene, V gene, D gene, clone size, CDR3 protein, CDR3 DNA. The D gene is left open where the match is weak. Rows may omit the clone size; those that give it use once, few, many or a size class.

J gene: TRBJ1-6; V gene: TRBV4-2; D gene: -; clone size: -; CDR3 protein: CASSQPGSMGSPLHF; CDR3 DNA: TGTGCCAGCAGCCAACCCGGGTCAATGGGTTCACCCCTCCACTTT
J gene: TRBJ2-3; V gene: TRBV6-5; D gene: TRBD1; clone size: -; CDR3 protein: CASSYGTGEVTQYF; CDR3 DNA: TGTGCCAGCAGTTACGGGACAGGGGAGGTTACGCAGTATTTT
J gene: TRBJ1-5; V gene: TRBV7-2; D gene: -; clone size: -; CDR3 protein: CASSLRSNQPQHF; CDR3 DNA: TGTGCCAGCAGCTTGAGGTCCAATCAGCCCCAGCATTTT
J gene: TRBJ1-1; V gene: TRBV18; D gene: -; clone size: -; CDR3 protein: CASSLVEGNTEAFF; CDR3 DNA: TGTGCCAGCTCACTTGTGGAGGGGAACACTGAAGCTTTCTTT
J gene: TRBJ1-1; V gene: TRBV7-9; D gene: TRBD1; clone size: -; CDR3 protein: CASSQSLGQTGDPEAFF; CDR3 DNA: TGTGCCAGCAGCCAGAGTCTCGGGCAGACAGGGGACCCTGAAGCTTTCTTT
J gene: TRBJ2-7; V gene: TRBV19; D gene: -; clone size: once; CDR3 protein: CASSISVAYEQYF; CDR3 DNA: TGTGCCAGTAGTATTTCCGTCGCCTACGAGCAGTACTTC
J gene: TRBJ1-1; V gene: TRBV10-3; D gene: -; clone size: -; CDR3 protein: CAIRDSGSTTEAFF; CDR3 DNA: TGTGCCATCAGGGACAGTGGGTCTACCACTGAAGCTTTCTTT
J gene: TRBJ1-1; V gene: TRBV5-1; D gene: -; clone size: -; CDR3 protein: CASSFTAGSDTEAFF; CDR3 DNA: TGCGCCAGCAGCTTCACTGCGGGGAGTGACACTGAAGCTTTCTTT
J gene: TRBJ2-1; V gene: TRBV7-7; D gene: TRBD1; clone size: -; CDR3 protein: CASSSGTGNEQFF; CDR3 DNA: TGTGCCAGCAGCTCAGGGACAGGGAATGAGCAGTTCTTC
J gene: TRBJ2-5; V gene: TRBV5-1; D gene: -; clone size: few; CDR3 protein: CASSGDTQETQYF; CDR3 DNA: TGCGCCAGCAGCGGGGACACCCAAGAGACCCAGTACTTC
J gene: TRBJ1-2; V gene: TRBV2; D gene: TRBD1; clone size: -; CDR3 protein: CASNGQGAAGYTF; CDR3 DNA: TGTGCCAGCAATGGACAGGGGGCGGCCGGCTACACCTTC
J gene: TRBJ2-3; V gene: TRBV27; D gene: TRBD2; clone size: -; CDR3 protein: CASGGASGTDTQYF; CDR3 DNA: TGTGCCAGCGGTGGCGCTAGCGGAACAGATACGCAGTATTTT
J gene: TRBJ1-1; V gene: TRBV18; D gene: -; clone size: once; CDR3 protein: CASSPPGNMNTEAFF; CDR3 DNA: TGTGCCAGCTCACCGCCAGGGAATATGAACACTGAAGCTTTCTTT
J gene: TRBJ1-2; V gene: TRBV29-1; D gene: -; clone size: -; CDR3 protein: CSVWGVYGYTF; CDR3 DNA: TGCAGCGTCTGGGGAGTCTATGGCTACACCTTC
J gene: TRBJ1-6; V gene: TRBV7-6; D gene: -; clone size: -; CDR3 protein: CASSLEAGLNSPLHF; CDR3 DNA: TGTGCCAGCAGCTTAGAGGCAGGTCTAAATTCACCCCTCCACTTT
J gene: TRBJ1-3; V gene: TRBV19; D gene: TRBD1; clone size: -; CDR3 protein: CASISTRGQARSGNTIYF; CDR3 DNA: TGTGCCAGTATCTCGACCCGAGGACAGGCACGCTCTGGAAACACCATATATTTT
J gene: TRBJ2-5; V gene: TRBV4-3; D gene: -; clone size: few; CDR3 protein: CASSPSRGGAQYF; CDR3 DNA: TGCGCCAGCAGCCCCTCCAGGGGAGGGGCCCAGTACTTC
J gene: TRBJ2-1; V gene: TRBV5-1; D gene: TRBD2; clone size: -; CDR3 protein: CASSFIGGAYNEQFF; CDR3 DNA: TGCGCCAGCAGCTTTATCGGGGGGGCCTACAATGAGCAGTTCTTC
J gene: TRBJ1-3; V gene: TRBV9; D gene: -; clone size: -; CDR3 protein: CASSLMTGDNSGNTIYF; CDR3 DNA: TGTGCCAGCAGCCTAATGACAGGTGATAACTCTGGAAACACCATATATTTT
J gene: TRBJ2-1; V gene: TRBV4-1; D gene: TRBD2; clone size: -; CDR3 protein: CASSQEARGLAGGGGEQFF; CDR3 DNA: TGCGCCAGCAGCCAAGAGGCCCGGGGGCTAGCGGGGGGTGGGGGTGAGCAGTTCTTC
J gene: TRBJ1-1; V gene: TRBV5-1; D gene: TRBD1; clone size: -; CDR3 protein: CASSLGGQSNTEAFF; CDR3 DNA: TGCGCCAGCAGCTTGGGGGGACAGTCGAACACTGAAGCTTTCTTT
J gene: TRBJ1-5; V gene: TRBV30; D gene: -; clone size: -; CDR3 protein: CAWSDGVFSNQPQHF; CDR3 DNA: TGTGCCTGGAGTGACGGTGTATTTAGCAATCAGCCCCAGCATTTT
J gene: TRBJ2-5; V gene: TRBV5-1; D gene: TRBD2; clone size: -; CDR3 protein: CASTAGGKDRETQYF; CDR3 DNA: TGCGCCAGCACCGCGGGGGGCAAGGATCGAGAGACCCAGTACTTC
J gene: TRBJ2-3; V gene: TRBV29-1; D gene: -; clone size: few; CDR3 protein: CSVDRGAGSDTQYF; CDR3 DNA: TGCAGCGTTGATCGTGGGGCAGGGTCAGATACGCAGTATTTT
J gene: TRBJ2-1; V gene: TRBV7-2; D gene: TRBD1; clone size: -; CDR3 protein: CASSLRDRSYNEQFF; CDR3 DNA: TGTGCCAGCAGCCTCCGGGACAGATCCTACAATGAGCAGTTCTTC
J gene: TRBJ1-5; V gene: TRBV6-1; D gene: -; clone size: -; CDR3 protein: CASSEMRQLINQPQHF; CDR3 DNA: TGTGCCAGCAGTGAAATGAGACAGCTGATCAATCAGCCCCAGCATTTT
J gene: TRBJ2-1; V gene: TRBV27; D gene: TRBD1; clone size: -; CDR3 protein: CASSATGAYNEQFF; CDR3 DNA: TGTGCCAGCAGTGCGACAGGGGCCTACAATGAGCAGTTCTTC
J gene: TRBJ2-1; V gene: TRBV9; D gene: TRBD2; clone size: -; CDR3 protein: CASSVQSGGGNEQFF; CDR3 DNA: TGTGCCAGCAGCGTTCAAAGCGGGGGGGGCAATGAGCAGTTCTTC
J gene: TRBJ1-1; V gene: TRBV7-2; D gene: TRBD1; clone size: -; CDR3 protein: CASSTIGQGLTEAFF; CDR3 DNA: TGTGCCAGCAGCACAATCGGACAGGGTCTGACTGAAGCTTTCTTT
J gene: TRBJ1-2; V gene: TRBV19; D gene: -; clone size: -; CDR3 protein: CASSAQGTNYGYTF; CDR3 DNA: TGTGCCAGTAGTGCACAGGGTACTAACTATGGCTACACCTTC
J gene: TRBJ2-2; V gene: TRBV4-3; D gene: -; clone size: -; CDR3 protein: CASSQERNTGELFF; CDR3 DNA: TGCGCCAGCAGCCAAGAGCGGAACACCGGGGAGCTGTTTTTT
J gene: TRBJ2-3; V gene: TRBV7-9; D gene: -; clone size: -; CDR3 protein: CSSSSPGRGTDTQYF; CDR3 DNA: TGTTCCAGCAGCTCCCCCGGTCGGGGCACAGATACGCAGTATTTT
J gene: TRBJ1-1; V gene: TRBV29-1; D gene: -; clone size: -; CDR3 protein: CSVRVGAADTEAFF; CDR3 DNA: TGCAGCGTCCGAGTGGGGGCGGCGGACACTGAAGCTTTCTTT
J gene: TRBJ1-3; V gene: TRBV10-2; D gene: TRBD1; clone size: few; CDR3 protein: CATNPGQGAGNTIYF; CDR3 DNA: TGCGCCACCAATCCGGGACAGGGAGCTGGAAACACCATATATTTT
J gene: TRBJ1-1; V gene: TRBV6-1; D gene: -; clone size: -; CDR3 protein: CASSEANKNTEAFF; CDR3 DNA: TGTGCCAGCAGTGAAGCAAACAAGAACACTGAAGCTTTCTTT
J gene: TRBJ2-7; V gene: TRBV7-9; D gene: -; clone size: -; CDR3 protein: CASSSSASEAYEQYF; CDR3 DNA: TGTGCCAGCAGCTCCTCCGCCTCGGAGGCCTACGAGCAGTACTTC
J gene: TRBJ2-7; V gene: TRBV2; D gene: -; clone size: -; CDR3 protein: CASSEFGGPYEQYF; CDR3 DNA: TGTGCCAGCAGTGAGTTCGGGGGACCCTACGAGCAGTACTTC
J gene: TRBJ2-5; V gene: TRBV18; D gene: -; clone size: -; CDR3 protein: CASSPLGSLALSQETQYF; CDR3 DNA: TGTGCCAGCTCACCCCTTGGGAGCCTAGCCCTATCTCAAGAGACCCAGTACTTC
J gene: TRBJ2-3; V gene: TRBV7-2; D gene: -; clone size: few; CDR3 protein: CASSSGRAGYADTQYF; CDR3 DNA: TGTGCCAGCAGCTCCGGTAGGGCAGGGTACGCAGATACGCAGTATTTT
J gene: TRBJ1-2; V gene: TRBV30; D gene: -; clone size: -; CDR3 protein: CAWRVGGDYGYTF; CDR3 DNA: TGTGCCTGGAGGGTAGGAGGAGACTATGGCTACACCTTC
J gene: TRBJ1-6; V gene: TRBV19; D gene: -; clone size: -; CDR3 protein: CASSESYRDSPLHF; CDR3 DNA: TGTGCCAGTAGTGAGTCCTATCGTGATTCACCCCTCCACTTT
J gene: TRBJ1-5; V gene: TRBV28; D gene: -; clone size: -; CDR3 protein: CASFVGNQPQHF; CDR3 DNA: TGTGCCAGCTTCGTAGGCAATCAGCCCCAGCATTTT
J gene: TRBJ1-4; V gene: TRBV11-2; D gene: -; clone size: few; CDR3 protein: CASSQRAGRNEKLFF; CDR3 DNA: TGTGCCAGCAGCCAGCGGGCAGGGAGGAATGAAAAACTGTTTTTT
J gene: TRBJ1-2; V gene: TRBV6-1; D gene: -; clone size: once; CDR3 protein: CASSPEGGDGYTF; CDR3 DNA: TGTGCCAGCAGTCCAGAGGGAGGGGATGGCTACACCTTC
J gene: TRBJ1-1; V gene: TRBV9; D gene: -; clone size: -; CDR3 protein: CASSPGTLGLLGAFF; CDR3 DNA: TGTGCCAGCAGCCCCGGGACCCTGGGACTTCTCGGGGCTTTCTTT
J gene: TRBJ1-5; V gene: TRBV19; D gene: -; clone size: -; CDR3 protein: CASRGGSNQPQHF; CDR3 DNA: TGTGCCAGTAGAGGAGGAAGCAATCAGCCCCAGCATTTT
J gene: TRBJ2-1; V gene: TRBV30; D gene: -; clone size: -; CDR3 protein: CAWGGEQFF; CDR3 DNA: TGTGCCTGGGGGGGCGAGCAGTTCTTC
J gene: TRBJ2-5; V gene: TRBV4-2; D gene: -; clone size: -; CDR3 protein: CASSPLQETQYF; CDR3 DNA: TGTGCCAGCAGCCCCCTACAAGAGACCCAGTACTTC
J gene: TRBJ2-2; V gene: TRBV5-1; D gene: -; clone size: -; CDR3 protein: CASSLQGELFF; CDR3 DNA: TGCGCCAGCAGCTTGCAAGGGGAGCTGTTTTTT
J gene: TRBJ2-5; V gene: TRBV11-3; D gene: TRBD2; clone size: -; CDR3 protein: CASSPGLAGETQYF; CDR3 DNA: TGTGCCAGCAGCCCGGGACTAGCCGGGGAGACCCAGTACTTC
J gene: TRBJ1-2; V gene: TRBV28; D gene: -; clone size: -; CDR3 protein: CASSLSVGVGYTF; CDR3 DNA: TGTGCCAGCAGTTTATCGGTCGGGGTTGGCTACACCTTC